This T cell receptor (beta chain) was profiled in a study of early T cells in non-severe SARS-CoV-2 infection. Study-wide background: Unsorted whole-blood RNA was sequenced in bulk, leaving chains unpaired. Study-level points and caveats: Missing private and CD4 specificities, VDJdb matching favored anti-spike CD8 responses.

Unique molecular identifiers (one per individual cDNA molecule) were attached. TCRdb reprocessed the 5' RACE reads with MiXCR, giving one entry per CDR3 protein. This sample has tens of thousands of distinct CDR3 sequences, with approximately 13% found just once. This clonotype was recorded at least ten times. What it recognizes is unknown. Trimming removed 5 bases from V and 6 bases from J; junction bases left unmatched: 7. The CDR3 extends over 15 amino acids. Germline lookup yields CDR1 SEHNR and CDR2 FQNEAQ (reference sequence). The chain uses TRBV7-9 and TRBJ2-7; 13 nucleotides agree with TRBD2. The source material was whole blood. The sequence was obtained from an adult who was a healthcare worker with PCR-confirmed SARS-CoV-2 infection or an uninfected control (not recorded which). The CDR3 region is CASSGGLAGFSEQYF. The CDR3 DNA sequence: TGTGCCAGCAGCGGGGGACTAGCGGGATTTTCCGAGCAGTACTTC.